This TCR beta chain was recovered during a study of T cell repertoires in cytomegalovirus infection. Background on the study: Recently identified HLA-C-restricted CMV epitopes were used, and well-studied HLA-B-restricted CMV epitopes were used as well. Public TCR beta signatures were indicative of both CMV infection and a matching HLA type.

One entry per CDR3 protein, called by TCRdb with MiXCR from the reads. The table records around 34,000 distinct CDR3 sequences, about 48% of them present only once. Study results and caveats: HLA-C-restricted CMV clonotypes gave the most frequent clonotype in two of eight donors. Of the TCR beta families, the public ones yielded a cumulative frequency that identified carriers of CMV plus the relevant HLA.

To note about this clonotype: Its antigen is still unknown.

This CDR3 has 16 amino acids. Germline values: CDR1 MGHDK, CDR2 SYGVNS. V lost 3 bases to trimming and J lost 0 bases; unmatched junction nucleotides: 6. The material sequenced was CD8+ T cells from cultured PBMCs, taken from culture after CMV antigen stimulation. This clonotype originated in a human donor in good health (CMV status not recorded). Some clones in this sample may be carry-over from other donors' samples. The chain couples TRBV25-1 to TRBJ1-1, with 8 bases that match TRBD1. This chain's CDR3 is CASSDGTGDMNTEAFF. In DNA, the CDR3 is TGTGCCAGCAGTGACGGGACAGGCGACATGAACACTGAAGCTTTCTTT.